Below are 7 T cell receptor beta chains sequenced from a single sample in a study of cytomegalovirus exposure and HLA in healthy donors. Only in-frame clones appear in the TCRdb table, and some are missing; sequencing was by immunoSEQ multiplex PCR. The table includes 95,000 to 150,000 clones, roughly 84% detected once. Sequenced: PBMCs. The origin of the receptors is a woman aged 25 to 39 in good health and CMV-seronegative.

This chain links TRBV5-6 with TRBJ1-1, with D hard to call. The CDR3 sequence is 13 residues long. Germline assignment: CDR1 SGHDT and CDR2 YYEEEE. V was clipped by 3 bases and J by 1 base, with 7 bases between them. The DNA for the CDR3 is TGTGCCAGCAGCTGGTTCGGGAACACTGAAGCTTTCTTT. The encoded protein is CASSWFGNTEAFF.

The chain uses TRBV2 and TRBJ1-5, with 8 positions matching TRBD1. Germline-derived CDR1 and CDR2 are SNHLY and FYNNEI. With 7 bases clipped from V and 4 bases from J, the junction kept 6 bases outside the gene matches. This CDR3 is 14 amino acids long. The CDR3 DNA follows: TGTGCCAGCACTTACACAGGGGGGAATCAGCCCCAGCATTTT. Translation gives CASTYTGGNQPQHF.

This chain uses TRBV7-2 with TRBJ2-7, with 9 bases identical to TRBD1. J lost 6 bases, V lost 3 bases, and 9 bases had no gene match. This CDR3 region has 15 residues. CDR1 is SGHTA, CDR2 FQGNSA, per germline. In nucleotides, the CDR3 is TGTGCCAGCAGCTTTGACGGGACAGGGCCTGGCGAGCAGTACTTC. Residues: CASSFDGTGPGEQYF.

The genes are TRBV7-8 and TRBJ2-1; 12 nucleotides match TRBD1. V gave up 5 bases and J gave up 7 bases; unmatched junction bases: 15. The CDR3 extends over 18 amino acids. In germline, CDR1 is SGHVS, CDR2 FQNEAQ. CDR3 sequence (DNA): TGTGCCAGCAGCGCCGCCAGAGGGACAGGGGGCCTTGCGAATGAGCAGTTCTTC. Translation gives CASSAARGTGGLANEQFF.

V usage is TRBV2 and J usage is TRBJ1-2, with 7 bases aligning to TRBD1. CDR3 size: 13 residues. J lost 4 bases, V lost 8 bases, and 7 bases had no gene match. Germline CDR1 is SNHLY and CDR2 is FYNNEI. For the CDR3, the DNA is TGTGCCAGCGACGAGACAGGGTTCTATGGCTACACCTTC. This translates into CASDETGFYGYTF.

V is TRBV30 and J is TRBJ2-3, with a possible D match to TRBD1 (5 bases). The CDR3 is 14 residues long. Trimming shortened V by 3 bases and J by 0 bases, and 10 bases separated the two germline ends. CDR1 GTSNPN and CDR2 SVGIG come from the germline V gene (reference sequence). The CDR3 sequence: CAWSRASSTDTQYF. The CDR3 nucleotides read TGTGCCTGGAGCAGGGCCTCTAGCACAGATACGCAGTATTTT.

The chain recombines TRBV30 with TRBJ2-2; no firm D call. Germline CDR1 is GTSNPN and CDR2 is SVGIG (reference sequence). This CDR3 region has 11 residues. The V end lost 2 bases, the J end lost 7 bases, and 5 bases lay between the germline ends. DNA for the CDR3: TGTGCCTGGAGTCGGTTCGGGGAGCTGTTTTTT. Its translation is CAWSRFGELFF.